The next 13 T cell receptor beta chains were all read from a single sample in a study of molecular identifiers for immune sequencing clone quantification. TCRdb recomputed calls from the PCR reads with MiXCR, one row per CDR3 protein. The table lists about 500,000 distinct CDR3 sequences, over 20% of them singletons, with 0.84% in the top ten. Sequencing used naive CD8+ T cells from blood, with Jurkat cell RNA spiked in. Subset described: FACS-sorted CD8+CD4-CCR7+CD45RA+ naive T cells. These receptors originate from a human donor in good health. Some libraries in this study had Jurkat cell RNA spiked in.

A few counts support this clonotype. The chain links TRBV20-1 to TRBJ2-6; possibly TRBD1 for D (6 bases). V lost 6 bases, J lost 0 bases, and 15 bases lay in between. The CDR3 totals 16 residues. The germline gives CDR1 DFQATT, CDR2 SNEGSKA (reference sequence). The CDR3, as DNA: TGCAGTGCGCCGACAGGCTTGTTCTCTGGGGCCAACGTCCTGACTTTC. Its protein is CSAPTGLFSGANVLTF.

This chain links TRBV27 with TRBJ2-7; a possible D gene is TRBD1 (5 bases). CDR1 is MNHEY, CDR2 SMNVEV, per germline (reference sequence). This CDR3 has 13 amino acids. The V and J ends lost 6 bases and 4 bases respectively, with 13 bases between them. The CDR3 spells CASRETGLYEQYF. The CDR3 DNA is TGTGCCAGCAGAGAAACAGGTCTATACGAGCAGTACTTC.

In the case of this clonotype: A clone one base away is much larger, so this may be a read error. V and J are TRBV5-6 and TRBJ2-4; TRBD2 matches 8 bases. CDR3 length: 18 residues. Germline V gene sequence: CDR1 SGHDT, CDR2 YYEEEE. The junction had 14 bases not matched to a gene; V was cut back by 0 bases and J by 6 bases. CDR3 region: CASSLGSSSGSVVNIQYF. CDR3 nucleotides: TGTGCCAGCAGCTTGGGATCTAGCAGCGGGAGCGTGGTAAACATTCAGTACTTC.

This chain uses TRBV28 with TRBJ2-3, with TRBD2 as a possible D gene (5 bases). The ends were cut back, 10 bases at V and 2 bases at J, with 16 bases in the middle. The length of the CDR3 is 14 residues. The V gene's germline CDR1 is MDHEN and CDR2 SYDVKM. The CDR3 DNA follows: TGTGCCACCTCCCGGGAACTCGACACAGATACGCAGTATTTT. Translating it yields CATSRELDTDTQYF.

The genes are TRBV4-2 and TRBJ1-6; the D is unclear. The CDR3 has 17 residues. The germline CDR1 and CDR2 sequences are LGHNA and YNFKEQ. Deletions cut 0 bases from V and 4 bases from J, with 13 bases between. The CDR3, as DNA: TGTGCCAGCAGCCAAGATCTGGTTGATGAATATAATTCACCCCTCCACTTT. It codes for CASSQDLVDEYNSPLHF.

There are many counts of this clonotype. V is TRBV6-5 and J is TRBJ2-7, with no clear D. In germline, CDR1 is MNHEY, CDR2 SVGAGI. Trimming cost V 6 bases and J 6 bases, with 12 bases left between them. This CDR3 has 12 residues. The CDR3, as DNA: TGTGCCAGCAGCCCCACACGTGGCGAGCAGTACTTC. This gives the protein CASSPTRGEQYF.

This clonotype showed up just a few times. The chain joins TRBV28 to TRBJ2-7; perhaps TRBD2 as D (7 bases). Germline CDR1 MDHEN, CDR2 SYDVKM. The CDR3 has 15 residues. Trimming cost V 5 bases and J 6 bases, with 20 bases left between them. CDR3 sequence reads: CASSTWEGESGEQYF. In DNA, the CDR3 is TGTGCCAGCAGTACGTGGGAGGGGGAATCGGGCGAGCAGTACTTC.

This clonotype has just one count. The gene calls are TRBV20-1 and TRBJ2-2; perhaps TRBD2 as D (5 bases). The germline CDR1 and CDR2 sequences are DFQATT and SNEGSKA (reference sequence). V shed 2 bases and J shed 3 bases, with 16 bases lying between them. This CDR3 region has 16 residues. The DNA of the CDR3 is TGCAGTGCTAGAACTCAGGTGGGAGTGGACACCGGGGAGCTGTTTTTT. This translates into CSARTQVGVDTGELFF.

This clonotype was seen repeatedly, ten times or more. The chain joins TRBV29-1 to TRBJ2-3, with a tentative D call TRBD2 (5 bases). Per germline, CDR1 SQVTM and CDR2 ANQGSEA. The CDR3 is 14 amino acids. V was clipped by 7 bases and J by 2 bases, with 16 bases between them. Written as DNA, the CDR3 is TGCAGCGCGGATGGGAGACTCTACACAGATACGCAGTATTTT. Protein product: CSADGRLYTDTQYF.

This clonotype has a handful of counts. This chain links TRBV3-1 with TRBJ2-7, with TRBD1 identical over 7 bases. With V trimmed by 3 bases and J by 2 bases, 13 bases remained unmatched. This CDR3 contains 17 residues. In germline, CDR1 is LGHDT, CDR2 YNNKEL (reference sequence). CDR3 sequence reads: CASSHPRYRDSAYEQYF. The CDR3 DNA reads TGTGCCAGCAGCCACCCTAGGTACCGGGACAGTGCCTACGAGCAGTACTTC.

This clonotype occurred many times. V usage is TRBV6-5 and J usage is TRBJ2-5, with D uncertain. V lost 0 bases, J lost 4 bases, and 9 bases lay in between. The CDR3 totals 14 residues. The germline CDR1 and CDR2 sequences are MNHEY and SVGAGI. The CDR3 is CASSYSVVGETQYF. The CDR3 bases are TGTGCCAGCAGTTACTCGGTGGTAGGAGAGACCCAGTACTTC.

At least ten counts were recorded for this clonotype. The chain has TRBV2 and TRBJ1-1; D remains ambiguous. The germline V gene has CDR1 SNHLY and CDR2 FYNNEI. The CDR3 loop spans 16 amino acids. With 2 bases removed from V and 1 base from J, the gap between germline ends came to 14 bases. The CDR3 is CASSENPDRRNTEAFF. The CDR3 DNA reads as TGTGCCAGCAGTGAAAATCCCGATCGTAGGAACACTGAAGCTTTCTTT.

With respect to this clonotype: Being one base from a much bigger clone, this may be a read error. The genes are TRBV6-5 and TRBJ2-2, with 8 bases fitting TRBD1. Germline V lookup: CDR1 MNHEY, CDR2 SVGAGI. The CDR3 length is 15 residues. CDR3 in amino acids: CASSLSRGRIGELVF. In DNA, the CDR3 is TGTGCCAGCAGTTTAAGCAGGGGGCGCATCGGGGAGCTGGTTTTT.